This TCR beta chain originates from a study of T cells in localized non-small cell lung cancer. Study-wide results and limits: The highest T cell clonality was in uninvolved adjacent lung, above tumor. Only one tumor region was sequenced, so heterogeneity remains possible. Patients showing higher blood T cell density tended to see longer overall survival. Appearances in adjacent lung were noted for a median 57 of the top 100 tumor clones.

Only in-frame clones appear in the TCRdb table, and some are missing; sequencing was by immunoSEQ multiplex PCR. The sample includes around 29,000 clones, 92% of them seen just once. V was clipped by 0 bases and J by 5 bases; unmatched bases: 2. Germline V gene data show CDR1 as GTSNPN and CDR2 as SVGIG (reference sequence). The CDR3 is made up of 13 amino acids. Notes on this clone: Its matching antigen is unknown.

The gene calls are TRBV30 and TRBJ2-5, with TRBD2 matching 8 bases. This material consisted of peripheral blood mononuclear cells, taken before any cancer treatment. The receptor's source is a woman aged 35 to 70 with stage III lung adenocarcinoma. The CDR3 sequence: CAWSVREAETQYF. As DNA, the CDR3 is TGTGCCTGGAGTGTGCGGGAGGCTGAGACCCAGTACTTC.